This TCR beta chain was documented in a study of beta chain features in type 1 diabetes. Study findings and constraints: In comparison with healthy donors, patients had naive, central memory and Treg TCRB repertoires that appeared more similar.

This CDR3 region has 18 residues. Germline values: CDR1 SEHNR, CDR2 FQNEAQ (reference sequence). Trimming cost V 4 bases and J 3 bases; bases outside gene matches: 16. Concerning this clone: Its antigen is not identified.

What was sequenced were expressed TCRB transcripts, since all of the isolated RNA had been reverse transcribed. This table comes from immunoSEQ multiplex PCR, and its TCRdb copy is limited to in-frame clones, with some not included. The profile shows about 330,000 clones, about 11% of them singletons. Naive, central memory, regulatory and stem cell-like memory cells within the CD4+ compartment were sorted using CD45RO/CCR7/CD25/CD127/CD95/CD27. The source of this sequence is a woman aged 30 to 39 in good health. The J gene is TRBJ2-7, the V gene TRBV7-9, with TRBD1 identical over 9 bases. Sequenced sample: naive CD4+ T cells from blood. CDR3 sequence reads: CASSSPKLDRGGIYEQYF. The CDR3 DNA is TGTGCCAGCAGCTCTCCAAAGTTAGACAGGGGGGGGATCTACGAGCAGTACTTC.